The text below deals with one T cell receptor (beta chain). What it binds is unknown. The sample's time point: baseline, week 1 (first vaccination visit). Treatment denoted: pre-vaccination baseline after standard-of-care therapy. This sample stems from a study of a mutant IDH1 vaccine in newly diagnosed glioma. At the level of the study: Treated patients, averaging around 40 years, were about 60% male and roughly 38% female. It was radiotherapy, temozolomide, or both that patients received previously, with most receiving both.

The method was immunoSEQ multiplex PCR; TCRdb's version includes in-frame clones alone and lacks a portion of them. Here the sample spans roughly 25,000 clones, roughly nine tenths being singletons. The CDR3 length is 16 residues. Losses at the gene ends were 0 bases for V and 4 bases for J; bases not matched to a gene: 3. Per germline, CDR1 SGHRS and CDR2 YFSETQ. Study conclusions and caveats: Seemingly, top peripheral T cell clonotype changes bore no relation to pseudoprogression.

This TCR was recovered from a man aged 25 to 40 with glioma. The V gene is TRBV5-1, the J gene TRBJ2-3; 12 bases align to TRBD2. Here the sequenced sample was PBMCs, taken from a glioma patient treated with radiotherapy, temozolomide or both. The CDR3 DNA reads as TGCGCCAGCAGCTTGGGGACTAGCGGGACCGCAGATACGCAGTATTTT. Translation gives CASSLGTSGTADTQYF. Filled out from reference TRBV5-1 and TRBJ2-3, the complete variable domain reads KAGVTQTPRYLIKTRGQQVTLSCSPISGHRSVSWYQQTPGQGLQFLFEYFSETQRNKGNFPGRFSGRQFSNSRSEMNVSTLELGDSALYLCASSLGTSGTADTQYFGPGTRLTVL.